The 17 T cell receptor beta chains given below trace back to one sample, sequenced in a study of Ad26.COV2.S vaccination and SARS-CoV-2 variants. Treatment in this sample: some 19 received Ad26.COV2.S at low or high dose, single or two shots; about 5 received placebo; per-sample allocation not given. Sampling occurred on day 63 after the first vaccine or placebo injection. Profiled with immunoSEQ multiplex PCR; TCRdb holds only in-frame clones, not every one. The top ten hold approximately 3.7% of the sample, which has 350,000 to 400,000 clones, about 85% seen once. The sequencing here drew on peripheral blood, taken in a trial of Ad26.COV2.S vaccine versus placebo. The origin of the receptors is a person aged 18 to 59 who received the Ad26.COV2.S COVID-19 vaccine or a placebo.

In this sample, this clone turned up once. The rearrangement links TRBV6-5 to TRBJ2-1; D is possibly TRBD2 (6 bases). The CDR3 has 13 residues. The germline gives CDR1 MNHEY, CDR2 SVGAGI. V lost 6 bases and J lost 8, with 14 bases in between. CDR3 coding DNA: TGTGCCAGCAGGGGCGGGAACTTTGATGAGCAGTTCTTC. Translating gives CASRGGNFDEQFF.

V usage is TRBV7-2 and J usage is TRBJ2-1; the match to TRBD2 covers 8 bases. V shed 6 bases, J shed 1 base, and the junction held 14 bases outside the gene matches. This CDR3 spans 18 amino acids. Per the germline V gene, CDR1 is SGHTA and CDR2 is FQGNSA. The CDR3 here is CASRRTRQRGSSYNEQFF. DNA of the CDR3: TGTGCCAGCAGACGGACCCGTCAGCGGGGGTCATCCTACAATGAGCAGTTCTTC.

Worth noting for this clone: The identical CDR3 is also encoded by other nucleotide sequences in the sample. The V call is TRBV12-3 or TRBV12-4, the J call TRBJ2-3; D remains ambiguous. V lost 4 bases and J lost 2, with 1 base in between. This CDR3 has 11 residues. The CDR3 loop reads CASSYTDTQYF. The CDR3 region has the DNA TGTGCCAGCAGTTACACAGATACGCAGTATTTT.

The CDR3 nucleotides read TGTGCCATCAGTGAAAGGTGGCAGAATGGCTACACCTTC. Protein: CAISERWQNGYTF. The V call is TRBV10-3, the J call TRBJ1-2, with D unclear. The CDR3 covers 13 residues. Trimming pared 3 bases from V and 6 bases from J, leaving 11 bases between. Germline CDR1 ENHRY, CDR2 SYGVKD.

This clone occurred a few times. V is TRBV10-1 and J is TRBJ2-3; 8 bases map to TRBD1. Germline CDR1 WNHNN, CDR2 SYGVQD (reference sequence). V shed 6 bases, J shed 6 bases, and the junction held 8 bases outside the gene matches. This CDR3 comprises 14 residues. DNA of the CDR3: TGCGCCAGCAGCGACAGGGGAGTAGGGGATACGCAGTATTTT. Translation: CASSDRGVGDTQYF.

This rearrangement joins TRBV6-5 to TRBJ2-7, with TRBD1 identical over 9 bases. The germline CDR1 and CDR2 sequences are MNHEY and SVGAGI. Trimming took 1 base from V and 3 from J; bases not matched to a gene: 4. This CDR3 has 15 amino acids. Here the CDR3 DNA reads TGTGCCAGCAGTTACTTGGGACAGGGAGGCTACGAGCAGTACTTC. Residues: CASSYLGQGGYEQYF.

The chain's CDR3 is CSVDPQAEGTEAFF. For the CDR3, the DNA is TGCAGCGTCGACCCCCAGGCGGAGGGCACTGAAGCTTTCTTT. The V and J genes are TRBV29-1 and TRBJ1-1; no definite D call. Deletions cut 6 bases from V and 4 bases from J, with 18 bases between. Germline CDR1 reads SQVTM; CDR2 reads ANQGSEA. The CDR3 consists of 14 residues.

V and J are TRBV5-6 and TRBJ1-1; 10 positions agree with TRBD1. Germline V gives CDR1 SGHDT, CDR2 YYEEEE. Trimming took 5 bases from V and 5 from J; bases not matched to a gene: 3. CDR3 length: 13 residues. In DNA form, the CDR3 reads TGTGCCAGCAGACGGACAGGGGGGACTGAAGCTTTCTTT. Translation: CASRRTGGTEAFF.

The gene calls are TRBV9 and TRBJ1-2, with D tentatively TRBD1 (5 bases). Germline CDR1 SGDLS, CDR2 YYNGEE. The CDR3 loop spans 14 amino acids. Trimming left V 3 bases short and J 8 bases short, with 17 bases between. CDR3 nucleotide sequence: TGTGCCAGCAGCGCGGGGGACCATAAGGGAGGCTACACCTTC. As protein: CASSAGDHKGGYTF.

The rearrangement links TRBV19 to TRBJ2-7, with D perhaps assigned TRBD1 or TRBD2 (5 bases each). The V end lost 4 bases, the J end lost 2 bases, and 18 bases lay between the germline ends. The CDR3 covers 16 residues. Per germline, CDR1 LNHDA and CDR2 SQIVND (reference sequence). In nucleotides, the CDR3 is TGTGCCAGTAGTAACACGGGACGGACGGTCCCCTACGAGCAGTACTTC. Amino acids: CASSNTGRTVPYEQYF. Filled out from reference TRBV19 and TRBJ2-7, the complete variable domain reads DGGITQSPKYLFRKEGQNVTLSCEQNLNHDAMYWYRQDPGQGLRLIYYSQIVNDFQKGDIAEGYSVSREKKESFPLTVTSAQKNPTAFYLCASSNTGRTVPYEQYFGPGTRLTVT.

The chain uses TRBV4-1 and TRBJ2-1, with TRBD2 matching 8 bases. With V trimmed by 1 base and J by 7 bases, 9 bases remained unmatched. CDR1 and CDR2 from the germline V gene are MGHRA and YSYEKL. The CDR3 is 16 amino acids. The CDR3 coding sequence is TGCGCCAGCAGCCAAGGGCCAGCGGGGGTGGTGAATGAGCAGTTCTTC. Its translation is CASSQGPAGVVNEQFF.

A few counts support this clone. The V and J genes are TRBV6-4 and TRBJ1-1; a possible D gene is TRBD1 (5 bases). From germline, CDR1 is MRHNA and CDR2 SNTAGT. The CDR3 length is 12 residues. Trimming stripped 3 bases from V and 6 bases from J, with 8 bases between. The CDR3 DNA reads TGTGCCAGCAGTGATGGGGGGGCTGAAGCTTTCTTT. It is translated as CASSDGGAEAFF.

This chain joins TRBV18 and TRBJ1-1; D is unresolved. V shed 6 bases and J shed 8 bases, with 13 bases lying between them. Germline CDR1 and CDR2: KGHSH and LQKENI. The CDR3 totals 12 residues. The CDR3 region is CASSLVEGEAFF. The CDR3 DNA reads TGTGCCAGCTCCCTGGTAGAGGGAGAAGCTTTCTTT.

The chain joins TRBV6-2 or TRBV6-3 to TRBJ2-7, with 15 bases aligning to TRBD2. The CDR3 has 16 amino acids. The trim removed 5 bases at V and 2 bases at J, leaving 4 bases unmatched. Germline V gene sequence: CDR1 MNHEY, CDR2 SVGEGT. The CDR3 sequence: CASSRGLAGGPYEQYF. The DNA for the CDR3 is TGTGCCAGCAGTCGGGGACTAGCGGGGGGCCCCTACGAGCAGTACTTC.

The chain uses TRBV6-6 and TRBJ2-1; 8 nucleotides align to TRBD2. CDR1 is MNHNY, CDR2 SVGAGI, per germline (reference sequence). J lost 7 bases, V lost 10 bases, and 15 bases had no gene match. This CDR3 spans 15 amino acids. The CDR3 nucleotides read TGTGCCACCCATAAAACGGGGGGGCCGGGAAATGAGCAGTTCTTC. Translated: CATHKTGGPGNEQFF.

This chain uses TRBV28 with TRBJ1-1, with D perhaps matching TRBD1 (6 bases). The CDR3 is made up of 14 amino acids. V gave up 6 bases and J gave up 8 bases, with 19 bases separating them. The germline V gene has CDR1 MDHEN and CDR2 SYDVKM. CDR3 loop: CASSPMGGPREAFF. Written as DNA, the CDR3 is TGTGCCAGCAGCCCCATGGGGGGCCCTCGGGAAGCTTTCTTT.

Only a few counts were recorded for this clone. In DNA, the CDR3 is TGTGCCAGCAGGCCCCAGGGAGAGGGGGCCTATGGCTACACCTTC. Protein: CASRPQGEGAYGYTF. This chain links TRBV25-1 with TRBJ1-2, with 7 bases identical to TRBD1. CDR1 and CDR2 from the germline V gene are MGHDK and SYGVNS. The CDR3 spans 15 residues. After removal of 6 bases from V and 4 bases from J, the junction contained 11 bases not matched to a gene.